This T cell receptor beta chain is drawn from a study of T cell repertoires in ileal Crohn's disease. Turning to the study itself: About half of patients got postoperative therapy: 11 thiopurines, under 20 anti-TNF.

Time point defined: neoterminal ileum biopsy at postoperative endoscopy, about 6 months after surgery. A note on this clone: The antigen remains undetermined.

Points from the study as a whole: Clonal expansions were more frequent in active smokers than non-smokers at surgery. Clonality above 26.8% at surgery always came with endoscopic recurrence.

This CDR3 region has 16 residues. Between the trimmed V and J ends, which lost 5 bases and 3 bases, there was a span of 15 bases. Per germline, CDR1 SGHRS and CDR2 YFSETQ. Per sample, around 500 nanograms of biopsy DNA were TCRB immunosequenced. Data came from immunoSEQ multiplex PCR; TCRdb stores just in-frame clones and leaves some out. Here the sample spans about 62,000 clones, roughly 89% being singletons. The J gene is TRBJ1-6, the V gene TRBV5-1; D might be TRBD1 (5 bases). This sequence originates from an adult with Crohn's disease. Input material: ileal tissue. DNA for the CDR3: TGCGCCAGCAGAGAAGGGGCCATCGGCTATAATTCACCCCTCCACTTT. Protein: CASREGAIGYNSPLHF.